The 2 T cell receptor beta chains reported below all come from one sample, sequenced in a study of blood T cell repertoires in COVID-19. Measured with immunoSEQ multiplex PCR; TCRdb has only the in-frame clones, and not every one. The sample includes roughly 400,000 clones, approximately 90% seen only once; the top ten take approximately 1.3%. Material: PBMCs or T cells enriched from blood (not recorded which). The receptors were sampled from a woman between 18 and 30 years old who had been exposed to COVID-19.

The rearrangement joins TRBV7-8 to TRBJ2-7; D unclear. The CDR3 sequence is 15 residues long. Germline assignment: CDR1 SGHVS and CDR2 FQNEAQ. The V end lost 0 bases, the J end lost 2 bases, and 11 bases lay between the germline ends. The CDR3 coding sequence is TGTGCCAGCAGCTTAGCGTCAACGGTTACCTACGAGCAGTACTTC. It is translated as CASSLASTVTYEQYF.

This clone occurred once. This CDR3 is also generated by other DNA sequences in the sample. The genes are TRBV4-3 and TRBJ1-3, with TRBD1 as a possible D gene (6 bases). V was trimmed by 0 bases and J by 1 base, leaving 7 bases between them. The CDR3 is 15 residues long. Germline lookup yields CDR1 LGHNA and CDR2 YSLEER. CDR3 loop: CASSQDRGSGNTIYF. DNA for the CDR3: TGCGCCAGCAGCCAAGATAGGGGGTCTGGAAACACCATATATTTT.